This is a list of T cell receptor beta chains from one sample in a study of blood T cell repertoires in COVID-19. TCRdb keeps only in-frame clones here, not all; method: immunoSEQ multiplex PCR. This table has under 300,000 clones, more than 70% appearing once. Specimen: peripheral blood. The receptors come from a woman aged 35 to 49 who had recovered from COVID-19. Both conserved end residues are part of each CDR3. The D gene is left open where the match is weak. Size is stated for part of the rows, as once, few or many counts, or as a class when the clone is expanded.

J: TRBJ2-7
D: .
size: once
V: TRBV4-3
CDR3: CASSQDVGSGSGEQYF
DNA: TGCGCCAGCAGCCAAGATGTCGGTAGCGGAAGCGGCGAGCAGTACTTC

J: TRBJ2-1
D: TRBD2
size: once
V: TRBV18
CDR3: CASSQLAGTDNEQFF
DNA: TGTGCCAGCTCTCAGTTAGCGGGTACGGACAATGAGCAGTTCTTC

J: TRBJ2-6
D: .
size: once
V: TRBV7-2
CDR3: CASSLGGSGANVLTF
DNA: TGTGCCAGCAGCTTAGGGGGCTCCGGGGCCAACGTCCTGACTTTC

J: TRBJ2-7
D: .
size: .
V: TRBV27
CDR3: CASTSRGDFLTYEQYF
DNA: TGTGCCAGCACCTCCCGAGGGGACTTTCTCACTTACGAGCAGTACTTC

J: TRBJ1-2
D: .
size: few
V: TRBV9
CDR3: CASTQTGEPNYGYTF
DNA: TGTGCCAGCACCCAGACCGGAGAACCTAACTATGGCTACACCTTC

J: TRBJ2-1
D: TRBD2
size: .
V: TRBV4-3
CDR3: CASSQLLAGGPYEQFF
DNA: TGCGCCAGCAGCCAACTGCTAGCGGGGGGGCCCTATGAGCAGTTCTTC

J: TRBJ2-1
D: .
size: once
V: TRBV5-6
CDR3: CASSFYGNNEQFF
DNA: TGTGCCAGCAGCTTTTACGGGAACAATGAGCAGTTCTTC

J: TRBJ1-5
D: TRBD1
size: .
V: TRBV4-1
CDR3: CASSQERRAGGNSNQPQHF
DNA: TGCGCCAGCAGCCAAGAAAGACGGGCAGGGGGAAATAGCAATCAGCCCCAGCATTTT

J: TRBJ1-6
D: .
size: .
V: TRBV7-2
CDR3: CASSSYLNSPLHF
DNA: TGTGCCAGCAGCTCCTACTTGAATTCACCCCTCCACTTT

J: TRBJ2-7
D: .
size: .
V: TRBV2
CDR3: CASSGQGGEQYF
DNA: TGTGCCAGCAGTGGGCAGGGTGGCGAGCAGTACTTC

J: TRBJ2-7
D: TRBD1
size: .
V: TRBV7-6
CDR3: CASSSTLRQGRGSYEQYF
DNA: TGTGCCAGCAGCTCAACCCTCAGACAGGGTCGAGGATCCTACGAGCAGTACTTC

J: TRBJ2-7
D: TRBD1
size: .
V: TRBV6-1
CDR3: CASSEEGQGGYEQYF
DNA: TGTGCCAGCAGTGAAGAGGGACAGGGGGGATACGAGCAGTACTTC

J: TRBJ2-2
D: TRBD2
size: .
V: TRBV7-2
CDR3: CASSSGLAGRVGELFF
DNA: TGTGCCAGCAGCTCGGGACTAGCGGGGCGGGTCGGGGAGCTGTTTTTT

J: TRBJ2-3
D: TRBD2
size: .
V: TRBV7-6
CDR3: CASSPHSGGIDTQYF
DNA: TGTGCCAGCAGCCCCCATAGCGGGGGGATAGATACGCAGTATTTT

J: TRBJ1-3
D: TRBD1
size: once
V: TRBV18
CDR3: CASSPAGGTGNTIYF
DNA: TGTGCCAGCTCACCTGCAGGGGGTACTGGAAACACCATATATTTT

J: TRBJ2-1
D: TRBD2
size: .
V: TRBV19
CDR3: CASSIKRGGMNEQFF
DNA: TGTGCCAGTAGTATCAAGCGGGGGGGCATGAATGAGCAGTTCTTC

J: TRBJ2-1
D: TRBD2
size: .
V: TRBV28
CDR3: CASQLAGGDEQFF
DNA: TGTGCCAGCCAACTAGCGGGTGGAGATGAGCAGTTCTTC

J: TRBJ2-2
D: .
size: once
V: TRBV24-1
CDR3: CATSDSLGNTGELFF
DNA: TGTGCCACCAGTGATTCTCTAGGGAACACCGGGGAGCTGTTTTTT

J: TRBJ2-5
D: TRBD2
size: .
V: TRBV5-4
CDR3: CASSRGLAGGKQETQYF
DNA: TGTGCCAGCAGCAGAGGACTAGCGGGGGGGAAACAAGAGACCCAGTACTTC

J: TRBJ2-1
D: .
size: .
V: TRBV11-2
CDR3: CASSTDQGGISYNEQFF
DNA: TGTGCCAGCAGCACCGACCAGGGCGGGATCAGCTACAATGAGCAGTTCTTC

J: TRBJ2-5
D: TRBD1
size: .
V: TRBV2
CDR3: CASSRAQGIRETQYF
DNA: TGTGCCAGCAGCCGGGCACAGGGGATCCGGGAGACCCAGTACTTC

J: TRBJ2-2
D: TRBD1
size: .
V: TRBV7-8
CDR3: CASSFRTGGTGELFF
DNA: TGTGCCAGCAGCTTCCGGACAGGGGGAACCGGGGAGCTGTTTTTT

J: TRBJ2-3
D: .
size: .
V: TRBV5-1
CDR3: CASSLAGLRGDTQYF
DNA: TGCGCCAGCAGCTTGGCGGGGCTGCGGGGAGATACGCAGTATTTT

J: TRBJ2-2
D: TRBD1
size: once
V: TRBV24-1
CDR3: CATSDFPGTGVDTGELFF
DNA: TGTGCCACCAGTGATTTCCCCGGGACAGGCGTTGACACCGGGGAGCTGTTTTTT

J: TRBJ2-3
D: TRBD1
size: .
V: TRBV5-5
CDR3: CASSLGSAGTGVWGTDTQYF
DNA: TGTGCCAGCAGCCTGGGGTCGGCCGGGACAGGGGTTTGGGGCACAGATACGCAGTATTTT

J: TRBJ1-3
D: .
size: .
V: TRBV19
CDR3: CASILLGDSGNTIYF
DNA: TGTGCCAGTATCCTTTTGGGAGACTCTGGAAACACCATATATTTT

J: TRBJ2-5
D: TRBD1
size: few
V: TRBV28
CDR3: CASSRQGLETQYF
DNA: TGTGCCAGCAGTCGACAGGGGTTGGAGACCCAGTACTTC

J: TRBJ2-7
D: .
size: .
V: TRBV19
CDR3: CASSIVSSGPYEQYF
DNA: TGTGCCAGTAGTATAGTGAGTTCAGGGCCCTACGAGCAGTACTTC

J: TRBJ2-1
D: TRBD2
size: .
V: TRBV9
CDR3: CASSAQRGSYNEQFF
DNA: TGTGCCAGCAGCGCTCAGCGGGGGAGCTACAATGAGCAGTTCTTC

J: TRBJ1-5
D: TRBD1
size: few
V: TRBV30
CDR3: CAWSLPDRDNQPQHF
DNA: TGTGCCTGGAGTCTTCCCGACAGGGACAATCAGCCCCAGCATTTT

J: TRBJ2-1
D: TRBD1
size: .
V: TRBV28
CDR3: CASRGHTGVINEQFF
DNA: TGTGCCAGCAGAGGGCATACAGGGGTCATCAATGAGCAGTTCTTC

J: TRBJ2-1
D: .
size: .
V: TRBV7-6
CDR3: CASSRTGNEQFF
DNA: TGTGCCAGCAGCCGAACCGGCAATGAGCAGTTCTTC

J: TRBJ2-1
D: TRBD2
size: once
V: TRBV2
CDR3: CASSDWRGGSYNEQFF
DNA: TGTGCCAGCAGTGACTGGCGGGGGGGCTCCTACAATGAGCAGTTCTTC

J: TRBJ2-7
D: TRBD1
size: once
V: TRBV4-2
CDR3: CASSQAQGAHEQYF
DNA: TGTGCCAGCAGCCAAGCTCAGGGGGCCCACGAGCAGTACTTC

J: TRBJ1-5
D: .
size: .
V: TRBV25-1
CDR3: CASSEGQGNQPQHF
DNA: TGTGCCAGCAGTGAGGGGCAGGGAAATCAGCCCCAGCATTTT

J: TRBJ1-2
D: .
size: once
V: TRBV18
CDR3: CASSPQSQDGYTF
DNA: TGTGCCAGCTCACCACAATCCCAGGATGGCTACACCTTC

J: TRBJ2-7
D: TRBD2
size: .
V: TRBV28
CDR3: CASSPRASGGSYEQYF
DNA: TGTGCCAGCAGCCCCCGAGCTAGCGGGGGATCCTACGAGCAGTACTTC

J: TRBJ2-5
D: .
size: .
V: TRBV30
CDR3: CAWSVLGAETQYF
DNA: TGTGCCTGGAGTGTCCTAGGGGCGGAGACCCAGTACTTC

J: TRBJ1-6
D: .
size: once
V: TRBV19
CDR3: CATSPQGANSPLHF
DNA: TGTGCCACTAGCCCACAGGGCGCGAATTCACCCCTCCACTTT

J: TRBJ1-4
D: TRBD1
size: .
V: TRBV18
CDR3: CASSNLGSGGNEKLFF
DNA: TGTGCCAGCTCTAATCTTGGATCAGGGGGGAATGAAAAACTGTTTTTT